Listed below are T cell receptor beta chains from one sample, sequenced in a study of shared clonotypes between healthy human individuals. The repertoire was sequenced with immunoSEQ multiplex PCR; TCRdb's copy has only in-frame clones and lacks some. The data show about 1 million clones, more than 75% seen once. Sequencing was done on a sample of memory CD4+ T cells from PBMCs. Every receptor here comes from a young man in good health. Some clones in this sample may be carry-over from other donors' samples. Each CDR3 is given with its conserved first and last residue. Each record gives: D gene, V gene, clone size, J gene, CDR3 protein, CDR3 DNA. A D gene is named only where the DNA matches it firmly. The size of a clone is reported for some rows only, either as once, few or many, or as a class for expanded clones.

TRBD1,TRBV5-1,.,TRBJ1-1,CASSTTGVSEAFF,TGCGCCAGCAGCACTACAGGGGTCTCTGAAGCTTTCTTT
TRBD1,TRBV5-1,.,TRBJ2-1,CASSYGQGLYNEQFF,TGCGCCAGCAGCTACGGACAGGGGCTCTACAATGAGCAGTTCTTC
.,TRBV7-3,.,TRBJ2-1,CASSERVSGTVDEQFF,TGTGCCAGCAGCGAAAGGGTTAGCGGGACAGTCGATGAGCAGTTCTTC
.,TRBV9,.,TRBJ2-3,CASSVEGGGTQYF,TGTGCCAGCAGCGTAGAGGGGGGTGGTACGCAGTATTTT
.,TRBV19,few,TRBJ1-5,CASSPGQQPQHF,TGTGCCAGTAGCCCCGGGCAACAGCCCCAGCATTTT
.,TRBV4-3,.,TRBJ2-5,CASSQERGYGETQYF,TGCGCCAGCAGCCAAGAGAGGGGATACGGAGAGACCCAGTACTTC
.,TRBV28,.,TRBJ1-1,CASSLFGGTNTEAFF,TGTGCCAGCAGTTTATTCGGAGGAACGAACACTGAAGCTTTCTTT
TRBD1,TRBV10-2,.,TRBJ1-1,CASRDRSPYTEAFF,TGCGCCAGCAGGGACAGGTCCCCTTACACTGAAGCTTTCTTT
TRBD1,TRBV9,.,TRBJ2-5,CASSKLGGAGQETQYF,TGTGCCAGCAGCAAGCTAGGGGGCGCCGGGCAAGAGACCCAGTACTTC
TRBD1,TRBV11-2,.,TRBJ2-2,CASSLGQGAGELFF,TGTGCCAGCAGCTTAGGACAGGGGGCCGGGGAGCTGTTTTTT
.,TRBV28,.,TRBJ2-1,CASSLSNPPEEFF,TGTGCCAGCAGTTTATCAAATCCTCCAGAGGAGTTCTTC
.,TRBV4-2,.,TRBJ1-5,CASSHFSGDSNQPQHF,TGTGCCAGCAGCCATTTCTCGGGGGATAGCAATCAGCCCCAGCATTTT
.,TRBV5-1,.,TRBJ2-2,CASSFPDPSSGELFF,TGCGCCAGCAGCTTTCCGGACCCCTCATCCGGGGAGCTGTTTTTT
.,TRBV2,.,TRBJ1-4,CASNVRGNNEKLFF,TGTGCCAGCAATGTCCGGGGCAACAATGAAAAACTGTTTTTT
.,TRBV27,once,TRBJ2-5,CASSFVGTQETQYF,TGTGCCAGCAGTTTCGTCGGGACCCAAGAGACCCAGTACTTC
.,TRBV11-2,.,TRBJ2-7,CASSFGTPSYEQYF,TGTGCCAGCAGCTTCGGGACCCCCTCCTACGAGCAGTACTTC
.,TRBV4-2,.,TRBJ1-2,CASSQDQGGFRVYGYTF,TGTGCCAGCAGCCAAGATCAAGGTGGATTTCGTGTTTATGGCTACACCTTC
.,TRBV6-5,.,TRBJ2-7,CASRSGYEQYF,TGTGCCAGCAGGTCCGGCTACGAGCAGTACTTC
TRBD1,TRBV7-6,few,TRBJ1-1,CASSPKDRLNTEAFF,TGTGCCAGCAGCCCGAAGGACAGGTTGAACACTGAAGCTTTCTTT
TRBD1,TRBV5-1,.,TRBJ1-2,CASSLETGDGYGYTF,TGCGCCAGCAGCTTGGAGACAGGGGACGGCTATGGCTACACCTTC
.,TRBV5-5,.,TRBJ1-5,CASSRGDSNQPQHF,TGTGCCAGCAGCCGAGGGGATAGCAATCAGCCCCAGCATTTT
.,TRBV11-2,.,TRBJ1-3,CASSYTVGDTIYF,TGTGCCAGCAGCTATACGGTGGGGGACACCATATATTTT
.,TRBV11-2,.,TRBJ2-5,CASSLARGRYQETQYF,TGTGCCAGCAGCTTAGCGAGAGGGCGGTACCAAGAGACCCAGTACTTC
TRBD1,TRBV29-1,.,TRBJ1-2,CSAVPGQGNYGYTF,TGCAGCGCCGTGCCGGGACAGGGGAACTATGGCTACACCTTC
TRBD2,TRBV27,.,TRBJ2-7,CASRGLAGVLYEQYF,TGTGCCAGCAGGGGACTAGCGGGAGTATTATACGAGCAGTACTTC
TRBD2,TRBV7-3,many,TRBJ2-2,CASSTQTGGTGELFF,TGTGCCAGCAGCACACAAACGGGAGGAACCGGGGAGCTGTTTTTT
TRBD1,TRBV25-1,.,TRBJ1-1,CATITQGVAEAFF,TGTGCCACCATCACACAGGGGGTTGCTGAAGCTTTCTTT
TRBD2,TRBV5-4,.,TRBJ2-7,CASSGLAGGFYEQYF,TGTGCCAGCAGCGGTCTAGCGGGAGGTTTCTACGAGCAGTACTTC
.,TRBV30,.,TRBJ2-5,CAWSLGLRRETQYF,TGTGCCTGGAGTCTGGGTCTCCGGCGGGAGACCCAGTACTTC
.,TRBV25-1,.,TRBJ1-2,CASSESAYGYTF,TGTGCCAGCAGTGAGTCCGCCTATGGCTACACCTTC
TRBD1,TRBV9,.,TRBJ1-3,CASSVADREGNTIYF,TGTGCCAGCAGCGTAGCGGACAGGGAAGGAAACACCATATATTTT
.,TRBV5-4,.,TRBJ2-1,CASSPSGYSYNEQFF,TGTGCCAGCAGCCCCTCAGGCTACTCCTACAATGAGCAGTTCTTC
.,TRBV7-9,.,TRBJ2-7,CASSLAAATAYEQYF,TGTGCCAGCAGCTTAGCGGCAGCAACTGCTTACGAGCAGTACTTC
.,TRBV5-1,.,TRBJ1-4,CASSLGQLNEKLFF,TGCGCCAGCAGCTTGGGGCAGCTTAATGAAAAACTGTTTTTT
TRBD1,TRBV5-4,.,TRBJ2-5,CASSSPGQLQETQYF,TGTGCCAGCAGCTCGCCGGGACAGCTCCAAGAGACCCAGTACTTC
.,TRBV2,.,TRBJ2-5,CAGHRVNKETQYF,TGTGCCGGCCACAGGGTGAATAAAGAGACCCAGTACTTC